The source of this T cell receptor (beta chain) is a study of CD8+ T cells in alopecia areata. As for this clone: Gene names are mouse gene names. The missing CDR3 end, 4 residues past where the read stops, is filled in from the germline J gene.

The CDR3 is 15 residues long. V dropped 0 bases and J dropped 0 bases, with 7 bases sitting between them. The germline V gene encodes CDR1 NSQYPW and CDR2 LRSPGD (reference sequence). Extracted RNA was reverse transcribed into cDNA, the sequencing template. Clones were read by immunoSEQ multiplex PCR, and TCRdb kept only the in-frame ones, dropping some. This repertoire holds approximately 1,800 clones, and none appear only once. The receptor's source is a C3H/HeJ mouse with alopecia areata. The strain bears MHC haplotype H2-k. The chain uses TRBV1 and TRBJ2-5; maybe TRBD1 (5 bases). Sequenced sample: lesional skin. The CDR3 region is CTCSADRGNQDTQYF. The sequenced CDR3 bases are TGCACCTGCAGTGCAGATAGGGGTAACCAAGAC.